The clone carrying this T cell receptor beta chain has more than one count but fewer than ten. The antigen is undetermined. The data were obtained in a study of beta chain features in type 1 diabetes. Study findings and constraints: Shorter templates might be favored by PCR, equally in patients and controls. Shorter TCRB CDR3s, moderately but significantly so, marked every one of the four CD4+ subsets in Type 1 diabetes patients.

Sequenced material consisted of expressed TCRB transcripts (all of the isolated RNA was reverse transcribed). Sequencing of naive, central memory and regulatory T cell samples gave an average of around 4 million reads. The table came from immunoSEQ multiplex PCR; TCRdb's copy has only in-frame clones and leaves some out. The repertoire has roughly 340,000 clones, 13% of them found once; the top ten carry about 0.016%. Trimming pared 6 bases from V and 2 bases from J, leaving 16 bases between. The V gene's germline CDR1 is MNHEY and CDR2 SMNVEV (reference sequence). The CDR3 loop spans 15 amino acids.

The clonotype was recovered from a woman aged 18 to 35 with type 1 diabetes. The sequenced material came from naive CD4+ T cells from blood. The chain couples TRBV27 to TRBJ1-2, with D hard to call. The CDR3 region is CASSLVSGQNYGYTF. The CDR3 DNA reads as TGTGCCAGCAGCTTGGTCTCAGGCCAGAACTATGGCTACACCTTC.